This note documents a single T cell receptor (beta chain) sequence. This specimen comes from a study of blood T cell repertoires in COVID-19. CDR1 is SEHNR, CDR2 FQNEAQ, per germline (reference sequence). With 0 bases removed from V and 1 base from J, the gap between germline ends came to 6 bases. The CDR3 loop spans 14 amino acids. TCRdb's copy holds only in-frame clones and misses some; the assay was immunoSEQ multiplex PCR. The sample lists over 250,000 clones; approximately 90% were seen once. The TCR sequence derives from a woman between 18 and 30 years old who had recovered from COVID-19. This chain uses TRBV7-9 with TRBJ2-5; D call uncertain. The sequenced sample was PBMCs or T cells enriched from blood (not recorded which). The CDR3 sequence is CASSLAAGQETQYF. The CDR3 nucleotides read TGTGCCAGCAGCTTAGCGGCAGGCCAAGAGACCCAGTACTTC.